This TCR beta chain was sequenced during a study of radiotherapy plus CTLA-4 blockade in lung cancer. Those with chemo-refractory metastatic non-small-cell lung cancer were treated with focal radiation combined with CTLA-4 blockade using ipilimumab. As regards this clone: The antigen remains undetermined.

The study, taken as a whole, reports: Radiotherapy with ipilimumab was followed by blood expansion of tumor-derived clones.

The table came from immunoSEQ multiplex PCR; TCRdb's copy has only in-frame clones and leaves some out. The table shows around 37,000 clones, with 72% occurring only once. This sequence was found in a human donor with non-small cell lung cancer who had stable disease on radiotherapy plus ipilimumab. The source material was peripheral blood, sampled from a patient treated with radiotherapy plus ipilimumab.

Written as DNA, the CDR3 is TGTGCCAGCCAGGACAGTTTGAGCTCCTACAATGAGCAGTTCTTC. It is translated as CASQDSLSSYNEQFF. This rearrangement joins TRBV2 to TRBJ2-1; a possible D gene is TRBD1 (6 bases). Between the trimmed V and J ends, which lost 8 bases and 0 bases, there was a span of 14 bases. The V gene's germline CDR1 is SNHLY and CDR2 FYNNEI. The CDR3 spans 15 residues. The full variable domain, completed using reference TRBV2 and TRBJ2-1, is EPEVTQTPSHQVTQMGQEVILRCVPISNHLYFYWYRQILGQKVEFLVSFYNNEISEKSEIFDDQFSVERPDGSNFTLKIRSTKLEDSAMYFCASQDSLSSYNEQFFGPGTRLTVL.